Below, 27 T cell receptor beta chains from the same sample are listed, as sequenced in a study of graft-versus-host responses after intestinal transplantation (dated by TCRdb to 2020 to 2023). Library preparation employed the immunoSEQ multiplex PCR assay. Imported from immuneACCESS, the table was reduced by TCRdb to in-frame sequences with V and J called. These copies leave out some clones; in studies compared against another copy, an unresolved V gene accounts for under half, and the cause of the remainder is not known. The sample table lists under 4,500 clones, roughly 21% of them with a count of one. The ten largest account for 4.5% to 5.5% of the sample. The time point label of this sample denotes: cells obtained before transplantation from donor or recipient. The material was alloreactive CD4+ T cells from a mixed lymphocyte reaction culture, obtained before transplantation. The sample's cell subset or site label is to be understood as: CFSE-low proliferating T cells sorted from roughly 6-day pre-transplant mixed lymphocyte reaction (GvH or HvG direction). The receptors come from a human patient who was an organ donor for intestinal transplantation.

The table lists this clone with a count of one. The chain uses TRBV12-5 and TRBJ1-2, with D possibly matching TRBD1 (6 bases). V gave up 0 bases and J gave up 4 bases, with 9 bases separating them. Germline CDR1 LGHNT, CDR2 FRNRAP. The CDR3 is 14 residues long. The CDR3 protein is CASGLVGDIYGYTF. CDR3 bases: TGTGCTAGTGGTTTGGTAGGGGACATCTATGGCTACACCTTC.

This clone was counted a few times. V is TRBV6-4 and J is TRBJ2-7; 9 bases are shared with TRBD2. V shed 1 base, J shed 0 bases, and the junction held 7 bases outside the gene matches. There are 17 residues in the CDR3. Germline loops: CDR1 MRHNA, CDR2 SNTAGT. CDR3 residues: CASSDFAGGPFSYEQYV. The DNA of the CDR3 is TGTGCCAGCAGTGACTTTGCGGGGGGGCCCTTCTCCTACGAGCAGTACGTC.

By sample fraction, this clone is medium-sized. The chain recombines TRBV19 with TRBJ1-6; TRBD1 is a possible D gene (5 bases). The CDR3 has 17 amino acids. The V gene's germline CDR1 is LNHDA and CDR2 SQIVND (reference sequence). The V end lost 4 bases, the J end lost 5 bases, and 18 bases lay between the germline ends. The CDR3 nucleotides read TGTGCCAGTAGTACCCTCCCGGTGCAGGGTAATAATTCACCCCTCCACTTT. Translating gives CASSTLPVQGNNSPLHF.

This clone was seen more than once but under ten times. CDR3 in amino acids: CASSYRGGAGGIEAFF. The CDR3 DNA is TGTGCCAGCAGTTATCGGGGGGGGGCCGGAGGAATTGAAGCTTTCTTT. V gene TRBV6-6 combines with J gene TRBJ1-1; perhaps TRBD1 as D (6 bases). Trimming pared 3 bases from V and 7 bases from J, leaving 21 bases between. The germline gives CDR1 MNHNY, CDR2 SVGAGI (reference sequence). The CDR3 totals 16 residues.

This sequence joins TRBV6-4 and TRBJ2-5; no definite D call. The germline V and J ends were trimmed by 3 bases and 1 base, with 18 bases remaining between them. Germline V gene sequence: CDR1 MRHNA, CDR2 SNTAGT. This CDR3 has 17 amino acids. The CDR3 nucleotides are TGTGCCAGCAGTGATGAAGGTTTCTGGGCTTTCCAAGAGACCCAGTACTTC. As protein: CASSDEGFWAFQETQYF.

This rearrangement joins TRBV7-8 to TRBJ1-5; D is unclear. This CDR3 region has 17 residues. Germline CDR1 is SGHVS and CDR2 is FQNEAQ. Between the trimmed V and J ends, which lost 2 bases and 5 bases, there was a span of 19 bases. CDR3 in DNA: TGTGCCAGCAGCTTATGGAACACGGGAGGAGAATATCAGCCCCAGCATTTT. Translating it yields CASSLWNTGGEYQPQHF.

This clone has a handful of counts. CDR3 region: CASSQWPGQPDSPLHF. The CDR3 DNA reads TGCGCCAGCAGCCAGTGGCCCGGACAGCCAGATTCACCCCTCCACTTT. The chain combines TRBV4-3 with TRBJ1-6; D is possibly TRBD1 (6 bases). V lost 3 bases and J 8 bases, leaving 17 bases between the germline ends. This CDR3 is built from 16 residues. Per the germline V gene, CDR1 is LGHNA and CDR2 is YSLEER.

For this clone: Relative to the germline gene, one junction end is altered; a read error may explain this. CDR3 in amino acids: CASTKTVNYGYTF. The CDR3 DNA reads TGTGCCAGCACCAAGACAGTTAACTATGGCTACACCTTC. J is TRBJ1-2 and V is TRBV5-1; D is possibly TRBD1 (5 bases). Germline V lookup: CDR1 SGHRS, CDR2 YFSETQ. This CDR3 has 13 residues.

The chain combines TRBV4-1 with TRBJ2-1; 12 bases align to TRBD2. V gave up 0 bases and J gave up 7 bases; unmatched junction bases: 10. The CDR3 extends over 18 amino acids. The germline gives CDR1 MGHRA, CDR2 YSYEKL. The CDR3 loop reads CASSQEDPSGGARNEQFF. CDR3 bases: TGCGCCAGCAGCCAAGAAGATCCTAGCGGGGGGGCACGGAATGAGCAGTTCTTC.

The CDR3 spells CASSRRTRFPETQYF. The CDR3 DNA follows: TGTGCCAGCAGTAGACGGACACGTTTCCCAGAGACCCAGTACTTC. J is TRBJ2-5 and V is TRBV6-1, with D perhaps matching TRBD1 (5 bases). Germline V gene data show CDR1 as MNHNS and CDR2 as SASEGT. The V gene lost 5 bases and the J gene lost 4 bases, with 17 bases spanning the gap. The CDR3 has 15 amino acids.

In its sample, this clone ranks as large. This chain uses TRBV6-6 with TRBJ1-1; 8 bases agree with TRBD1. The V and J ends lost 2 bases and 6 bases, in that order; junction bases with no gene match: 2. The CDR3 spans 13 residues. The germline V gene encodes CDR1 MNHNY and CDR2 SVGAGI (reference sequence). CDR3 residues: CASSYATGAEAFF. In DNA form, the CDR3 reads TGTGCCAGCAGTTACGCGACAGGGGCTGAAGCTTTCTTT.

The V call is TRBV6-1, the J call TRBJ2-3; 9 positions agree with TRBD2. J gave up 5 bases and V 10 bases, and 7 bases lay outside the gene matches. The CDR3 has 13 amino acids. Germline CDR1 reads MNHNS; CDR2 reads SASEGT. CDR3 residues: CATTSGSEDTQYF. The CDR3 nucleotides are TGTGCCACCACTAGCGGGTCAGAAGATACGCAGTATTTT.

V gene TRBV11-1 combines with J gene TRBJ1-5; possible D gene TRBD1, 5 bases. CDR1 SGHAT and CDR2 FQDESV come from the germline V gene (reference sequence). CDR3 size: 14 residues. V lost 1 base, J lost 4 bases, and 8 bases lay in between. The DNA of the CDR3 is TGTGCCAGCAGCTTAGAGGGGTCGAATCAGCCCCAGCATTTT. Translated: CASSLEGSNQPQHF.

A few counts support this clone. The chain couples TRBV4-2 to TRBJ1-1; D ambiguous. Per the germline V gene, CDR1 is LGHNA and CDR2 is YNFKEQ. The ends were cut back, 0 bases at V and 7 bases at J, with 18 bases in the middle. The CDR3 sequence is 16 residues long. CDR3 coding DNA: TGTGCCAGCAGCCAAGATTTCCCCCCGGCGCAGGTTGAAGCTTTCTTT. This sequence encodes CASSQDFPPAQVEAFF.

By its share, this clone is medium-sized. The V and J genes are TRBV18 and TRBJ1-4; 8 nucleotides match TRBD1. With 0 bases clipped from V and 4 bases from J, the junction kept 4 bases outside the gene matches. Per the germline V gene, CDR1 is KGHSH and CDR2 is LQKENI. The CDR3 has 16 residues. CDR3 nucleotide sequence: TGTGCCAGCTCACCACCTAACAGGGGGAATAATGAAAAACTGTTTTTT. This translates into CASSPPNRGNNEKLFF. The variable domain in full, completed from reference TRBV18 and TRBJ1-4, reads NAGVMQNPRHLVRRRGQEARLRCSPMKGHSHVYWYRQLPEEGLKFMVYLQKENIIDESGMPKERFSAEFPKEGPSILRIQQVVRGDSAAYFCASSPPNRGNNEKLFFGSGTQLSVL.

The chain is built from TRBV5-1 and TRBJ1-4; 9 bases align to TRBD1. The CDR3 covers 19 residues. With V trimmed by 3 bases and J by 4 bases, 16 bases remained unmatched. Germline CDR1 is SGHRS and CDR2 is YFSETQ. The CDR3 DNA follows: TGCGCCAGCAGCTACGCACGGGACAGGGTGGGCCCGGGTAATGAAAAACTGTTTTTT. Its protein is CASSYARDRVGPGNEKLFF.

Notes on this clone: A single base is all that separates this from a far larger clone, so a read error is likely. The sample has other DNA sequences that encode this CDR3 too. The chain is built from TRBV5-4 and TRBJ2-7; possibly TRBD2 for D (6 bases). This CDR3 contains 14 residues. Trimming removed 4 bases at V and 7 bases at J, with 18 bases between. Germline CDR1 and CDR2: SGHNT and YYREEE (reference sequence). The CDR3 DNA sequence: TGTGCCAGCAGCCAATGTCGGGAGTTTCGGGAGCAGTACGTC. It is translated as CASSQCREFREQYV.

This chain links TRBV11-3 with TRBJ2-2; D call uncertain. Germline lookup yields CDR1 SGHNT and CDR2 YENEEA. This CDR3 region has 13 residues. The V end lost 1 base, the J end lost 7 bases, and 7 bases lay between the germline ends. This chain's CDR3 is CASSLVTDGELFF. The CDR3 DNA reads TGTGCCAGCAGCTTAGTTACAGACGGGGAGCTGTTTTTT.

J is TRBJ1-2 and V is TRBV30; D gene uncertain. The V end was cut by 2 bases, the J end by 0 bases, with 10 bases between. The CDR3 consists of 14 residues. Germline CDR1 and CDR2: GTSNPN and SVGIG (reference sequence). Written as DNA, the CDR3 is TGTGCCTGGAGTTTCAGCGAAACTAACTATGGCTACACCTTC. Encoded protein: CAWSFSETNYGYTF. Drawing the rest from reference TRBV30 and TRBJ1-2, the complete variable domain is SQTIHQWPATLVQPVGSPLSLECTVEGTSNPNLYWYRQAAGRGLQLLFYSVGIGQISSEVPQNLSASRPQDRQFILSSKKLLLSDSGFYLCAWSFSETNYGYTFGSGTRLTVV.

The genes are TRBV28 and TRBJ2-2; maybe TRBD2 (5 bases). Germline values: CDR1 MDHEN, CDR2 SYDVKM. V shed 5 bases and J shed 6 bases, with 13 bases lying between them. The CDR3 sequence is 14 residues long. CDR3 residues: CASSLELGAGELFF. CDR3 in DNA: TGTGCCAGCAGTCTGGAGCTGGGAGCCGGGGAGCTGTTTTTT.

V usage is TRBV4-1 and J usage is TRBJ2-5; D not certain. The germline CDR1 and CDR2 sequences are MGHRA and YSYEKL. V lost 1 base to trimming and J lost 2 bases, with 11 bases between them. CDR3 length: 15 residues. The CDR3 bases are TGCGCCAGCAGCCAAGCCCGAACCGGGCAAGAGACCCAGTACTTC. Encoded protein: CASSQARTGQETQYF.

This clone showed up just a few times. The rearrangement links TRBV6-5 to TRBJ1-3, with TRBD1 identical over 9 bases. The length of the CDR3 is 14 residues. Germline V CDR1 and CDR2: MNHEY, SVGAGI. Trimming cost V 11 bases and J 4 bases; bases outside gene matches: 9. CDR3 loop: CAGDREVRGNTIYF. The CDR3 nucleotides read TGTGCCGGGGACAGGGAAGTGCGGGGAAACACCATATATTTT.

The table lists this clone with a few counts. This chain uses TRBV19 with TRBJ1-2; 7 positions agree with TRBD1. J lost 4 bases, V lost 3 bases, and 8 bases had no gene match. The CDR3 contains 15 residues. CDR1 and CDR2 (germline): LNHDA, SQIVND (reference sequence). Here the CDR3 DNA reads TGTGCCAGTAGTATCGTCGACAGGGTTGGCTATGGCTACACCTTC. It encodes CASSIVDRVGYGYTF.

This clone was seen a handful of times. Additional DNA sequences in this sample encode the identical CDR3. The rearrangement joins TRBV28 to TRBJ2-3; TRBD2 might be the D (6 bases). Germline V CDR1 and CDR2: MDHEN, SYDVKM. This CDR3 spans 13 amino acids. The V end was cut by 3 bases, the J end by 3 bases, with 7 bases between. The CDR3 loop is CASSFGGTDTQYF. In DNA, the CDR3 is TGTGCCAGCAGTTTCGGGGGAACAGATACGCAGTATTTT.

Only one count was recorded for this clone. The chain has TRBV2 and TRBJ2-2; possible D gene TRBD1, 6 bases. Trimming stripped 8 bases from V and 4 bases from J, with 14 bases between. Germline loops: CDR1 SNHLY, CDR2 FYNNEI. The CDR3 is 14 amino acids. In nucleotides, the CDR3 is TGTGCCAGCCGCAGGGGCCCCCCCACCGGGGAGCTGTTTTTT. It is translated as CASRRGPPTGELFF.

The DNA for the CDR3 is TGTGCCAGCAGAGTCGACAGGAGCTCCTACAATGAGCAGTTCTTC. Translating it yields CASRVDRSSYNEQFF. The rearrangement uses TRBV2 and TRBJ2-1; possible D gene TRBD1, 6 bases. CDR1 SNHLY and CDR2 FYNNEI come from the germline V gene. This CDR3 is built from 15 residues. Trimming removed 6 bases from V and 0 bases from J, with 12 bases in between.

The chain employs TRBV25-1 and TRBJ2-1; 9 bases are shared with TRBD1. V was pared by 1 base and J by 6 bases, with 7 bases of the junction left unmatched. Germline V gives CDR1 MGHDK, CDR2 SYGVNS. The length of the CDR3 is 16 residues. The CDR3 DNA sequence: TGTGCCAGCAGTGAATCTAAGTCGGACAGGGGCAATGAGCAGTTCTTC. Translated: CASSESKSDRGNEQFF.